This entry features one T cell receptor (beta chain) sequence. Its specific antigen is unknown. Base qualities are not at hand, and no much larger clone is one base apart. Whole blood was collected in K2EDTA tubes by collaborating institutions according to the institutions' own protocols. For TCRbeta analysis, collaborators shipped samples as frozen whole blood, isolated PBMCs, or DNA extracted from either of those sample types. This specimen comes from a study of blood T cell repertoires in COVID-19 (dated by TCRdb to 2019 to 2021). Background for the entire study: Samples from collaborators originated in the United States, Italy and Spain and spanned both the acute and convalescent phases of COVID-19. A freely available public database, intended as a resource for researchers studying the immune response to SARS-CoV-2, is where the repertoires were released. Samples came from the ongoing ImmuneRACE study (first 160 participants) plus 1,254 subjects from 6 global collaborators. Sample metadata almost always included a de-identified subject ID, COVID-19 status, age in years and sex. The dataset comprised deeply sampled blood TCRbeta repertoires from subjects exposed to, actively infected with, or recovered from COVID-19. HLA class I and class II types, where available, came from metadata supplied by the sample provider rather than from assay-based typing. The material from the prospective study consisted of cDNA or gDNA derived from T cells, B-cell-depleted T cells, or PBMCs. Study-wide findings and limitations: How much clinical and demographic metadata was included differed by source and by participant, and the metadata was provided uncurated.

TCRbeta CDR3 regions were amplified from genomic DNA using the immunoSEQ Assay, a bias-controlled multiplex PCR. Per the original workflow: Within the assay, amplification of reference gene primers was used to estimate how many nucleated cells each sample contained. To quantify the absolute abundance of each unique TCRbeta CDR3 rearrangement, sequence reads were collapsed and filtered. For each sample, productive Simpson clonality was calculated as the square root of Simpson's diversity index over productive rearrangements. TCRdb obtained this table from immuneACCESS and retained in-frame rearrangements with V and J assigned. These tables miss some clones; where compared with another copy, unresolved V genes account for less than half of the shortfall, and the remainder is unexplained. D and trimming were read from the DNA, whereas the V and J calls and clone size are those reported in that table. This sample has 65,000 to 85,000 clones in its table, and less than 90% of those were observed once. The biggest ten clones account for just under 4.5% of the sample.

The V and J ends are trimmed by 8 bases and 5 bases, leaving 19 bases between them. The germline V gene yields SQVTM for CDR1 and ANQGSEA for CDR2. The CDR3 measures 13 amino acids from cysteine to phenylalanine. Of all the DNA, just the CDR3 is kept, 39 bases in frame from base 1. The rearranged chain carries TRBV29-1 and TRBJ2-7; matching of 6 bases hints at TRBD1 as the D gene. The specimen sequenced was peripheral blood. This receptor was identified in a man aged 45-60 years with active COVID-19. The CDR3 loop reads CSPRWQGTNEQYF. The DNA reads TGCAGCCCCCGGTGGCAGGGGACCAACGAGCAGTACTTC.